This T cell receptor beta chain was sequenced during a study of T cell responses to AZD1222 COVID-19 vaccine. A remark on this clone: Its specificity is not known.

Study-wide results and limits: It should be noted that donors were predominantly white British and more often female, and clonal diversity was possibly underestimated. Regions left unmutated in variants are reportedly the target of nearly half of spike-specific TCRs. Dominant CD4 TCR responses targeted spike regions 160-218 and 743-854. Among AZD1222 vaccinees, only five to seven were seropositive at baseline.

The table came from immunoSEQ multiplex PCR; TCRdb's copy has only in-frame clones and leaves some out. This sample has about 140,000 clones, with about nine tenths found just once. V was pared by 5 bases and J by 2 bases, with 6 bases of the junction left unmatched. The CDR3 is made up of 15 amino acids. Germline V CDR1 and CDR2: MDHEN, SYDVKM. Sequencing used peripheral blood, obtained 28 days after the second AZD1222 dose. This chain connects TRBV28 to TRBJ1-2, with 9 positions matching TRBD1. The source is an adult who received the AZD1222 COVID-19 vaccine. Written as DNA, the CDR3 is TGTGCCAGCAGTCCTCGGACAGGGGACAACTATGGCTACACCTTC. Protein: CASSPRTGDNYGYTF.